The TCR beta chain under discussion was sequenced for a study of cytomegalovirus exposure and HLA in healthy donors. For the study at large: Earlier work reported 117 million unique TCR beta sequences from 150 million to 200 million T cells.

CDR1 is MGHDK and CDR2 is SYGVNS in the germline V gene. This CDR3 has 13 amino acids. Trimming stripped 2 bases from V and 6 bases from J, with 10 bases between. It was with 60 Vbeta and 13 Jbeta primers that the PCR ran. Produced via immunoSEQ multiplex PCR; TCRdb's table is partial and in-frame only. The table lists around 160,000 clones, 75% to 80% of them singletons. Concerning this clone: The antigen is not known.

Study-wide results and caveats: In a later analysis, productive TCRs from donors in an Asian-associated ancestry cluster reportedly carried fewer N-insertions than the cohort mean. CMV serostatus stood as the only immune exposure information on hand.

Sequencing used PBMCs. The source of this sequence is a man in his fifties in good health and CMV-seropositive. The J gene is TRBJ1-1, the V gene TRBV25-1; D ambiguous. For the CDR3, the DNA is TGTGCCAGCAGTGAACAGAGGAGGGCTGAAGCTTTCTTT. It translates to CASSEQRRAEAFF.